This TCR beta chain was identified during a study of T-cell memory formation after mild COVID-19. Looking at the study overall: Clusters were largely donor specific. Study-level results: Nothing confirmed that second-wave clones peaking on day 37 were specific for SARS-CoV-2. Clones that got smaller from day 15 to 85 had even CD4/CD8, while clones growing later tipped toward CD4+.

It was 5'RACE with constant-segment primers that produced the TCR alpha and TCR beta cDNA libraries, which carried sample barcodes and UMIs. Via MiXCR, TCRdb re-called the 5' RACE reads, giving one row per CDR3 protein. The sample holds 550,000 to 700,000 distinct CDR3 sequences; more than 15% are singletons and the top ten take about 11%. In the case of this clonotype: Its specificity is not known.

V was shortened by 0 bases and J by 4 bases, with 6 bases between the two germline ends. Germline assignment: CDR1 SQVTM and CDR2 ANQGSEA. The CDR3 contains 12 residues. The receptor's source is an adult woman who had mild COVID-19 (a few samples of this study predate the infection). Cell type and time point are not known. Specimen: PBMCs or a T cell subset sorted from them (not recorded which). This rearrangement joins TRBV29-1 to TRBJ1-1; D ambiguous. DNA of the CDR3: TGCAGCGTTGAAGATCAGTCCACTGAAGCTTTCTTT. The encoded protein is CSVEDQSTEAFF.